This entry describes one T cell receptor (beta chain). The antigen remains undetermined. Some clones are missing from TCRdb's copy, which holds only in-frame ones; the method was immunoSEQ multiplex PCR. The repertoire holds around 140,000 clones, with 80% to 95% as singletons. The source of the sample is a study of T cell responses to AZD1222 COVID-19 vaccine. Study-level information: Whether given at about 4 or about 12 weeks, second doses were pooled. Broader study findings: A reported finding is that nearly half of spike-specific TCRs target unmutated variant regions. Donors were mostly white British, more females; clonal diversity possibly underestimated.

CDR3 size: 15 residues. After removal of 0 bases from V and 8 bases from J, the junction contained 7 bases not matched to a gene. The germline gives CDR1 SGHVS, CDR2 FNYEAQ. The receptor was isolated from an adult in good health. Specimen: peripheral blood, collected on day 0 of AZD1222 vaccination. V gene TRBV7-6 combines with J gene TRBJ1-1; 9 bases are shared with TRBD1. CDR3 region: CASSLAGTGKGEAFF. In DNA form, the CDR3 reads TGTGCCAGCAGCTTAGCTGGGACAGGGAAGGGGGAAGCTTTCTTT.